This TCR beta chain was retrieved from a study of Ad26.COV2.S vaccination and SARS-CoV-2 variants. About the study: Of the COV1001 trial arms, the Ad26.COV2.S arm included the donor.

From germline, CDR1 is DFQATT and CDR2 SNEGSKA (reference sequence). V shed 6 bases and J shed 5 bases, with 11 bases lying between them. The CDR3 contains 11 residues. As to treatment: about 20 received Ad26.COV2.S at low or high dose, single or two shots; roughly 5 received placebo; per-sample allocation not given. Collection of samples fell on day 63 after the first vaccine or placebo injection. It was Wuhan-strain SARS-CoV-2 spike that the Ad26 vaccine vector expressed. Notes on the study in general: Vaccine and placebo recipients had similar non-spike TCR breadth.

As regards this clone: Its antigen is currently unknown.

Data came from immunoSEQ multiplex PCR; TCRdb stores just in-frame clones and leaves some out. Here the sample spans 360,000 or so clones, 80% to 90% being singletons. The source is a person aged 18-65 years who received the Ad26.COV2.S COVID-19 vaccine or a placebo. The specimen comprised peripheral blood, sampled in a trial of Ad26.COV2.S vaccine versus placebo. The rearrangement uses TRBV20-1 and TRBJ2-7; D uncertain. The CDR3 loop is CSATEQHEQYF. CDR3 bases: TGCAGTGCGACGGAACAGCACGAGCAGTACTTC.